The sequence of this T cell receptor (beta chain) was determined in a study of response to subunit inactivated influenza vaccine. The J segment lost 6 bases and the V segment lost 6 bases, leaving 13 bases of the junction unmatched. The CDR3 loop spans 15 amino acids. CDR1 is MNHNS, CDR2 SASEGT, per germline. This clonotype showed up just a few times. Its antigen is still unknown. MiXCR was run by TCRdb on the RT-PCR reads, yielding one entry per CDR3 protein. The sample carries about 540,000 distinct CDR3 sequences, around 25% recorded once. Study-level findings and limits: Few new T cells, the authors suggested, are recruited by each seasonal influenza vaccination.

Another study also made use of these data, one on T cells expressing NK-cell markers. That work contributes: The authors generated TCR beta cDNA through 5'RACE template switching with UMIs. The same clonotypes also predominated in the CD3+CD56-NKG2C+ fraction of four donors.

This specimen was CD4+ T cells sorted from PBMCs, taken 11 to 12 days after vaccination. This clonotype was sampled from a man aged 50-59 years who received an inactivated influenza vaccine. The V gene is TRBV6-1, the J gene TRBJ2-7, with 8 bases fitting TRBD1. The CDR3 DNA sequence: TGTGCCAGCAGCGGCGCCGGGACAGGAGGGGCCGAGCAGTACTTC. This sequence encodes CASSGAGTGGAEQYF.